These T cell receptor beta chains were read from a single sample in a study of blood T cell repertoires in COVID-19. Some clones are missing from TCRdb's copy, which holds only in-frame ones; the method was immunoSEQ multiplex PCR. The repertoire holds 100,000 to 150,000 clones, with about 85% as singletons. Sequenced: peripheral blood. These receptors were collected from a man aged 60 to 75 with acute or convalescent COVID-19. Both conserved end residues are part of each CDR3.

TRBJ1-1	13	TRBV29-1	CSASGTGSAEAFF
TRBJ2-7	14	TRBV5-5	CASSLYGQAYEQYF
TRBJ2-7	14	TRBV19	CASSIGTGVYEQYF
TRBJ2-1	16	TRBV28	CASSELGRDPYNEQFF
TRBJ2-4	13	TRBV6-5	CASSYSSRDIQYF
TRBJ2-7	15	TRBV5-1	CASSLEREGLYEQYF
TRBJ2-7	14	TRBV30	CAWRSGSRAYEQYF
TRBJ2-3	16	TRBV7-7	CASSRGLAGGRDTQYF
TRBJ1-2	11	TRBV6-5	CASSRQGSYTF
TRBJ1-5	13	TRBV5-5	CASSFRGGQPQHF